This T cell receptor (beta chain) was obtained from a study of blood T cells in healthy people across ages. Study-wide results and limits: Expanded clonotype changes were possibly confounded by unknown donor CMV status. The unsorted PBMCs prevented any conclusive comparison of naive versus antigen-experienced cells.

Caucasian, healthy and from Russia, the donors were aged between about 6 and 100. Per germline, CDR1 DFQATT and CDR2 SNEGSKA (reference sequence). The CDR3 is 13 amino acids. V was clipped by 3 bases and J by 4 bases; unmatched bases: 4. Using a J-beta primer mix together with a sample-barcoded 5' primer, a second PCR was run for roughly 6 to 11 cycles. Each cDNA molecule, via a template-switch adaptor with 12 random nucleotides, was tagged. One entry per CDR3 protein, called by TCRdb with MiXCR from the 5' RACE reads. The data show some 920,000 distinct CDR3 sequences, 51% seen once. A few counts support this clonotype. What it binds is unknown.

The receptor comes from a woman aged 60-75 years in good health. Sequencing was performed on blood. This chain links TRBV20-1 with TRBJ2-5, with TRBD1 matching 8 bases. The CDR3 sequence: CSASQDRVETQYF. The DNA of the CDR3 is TGCAGTGCTAGTCAGGACAGGGTAGAGACCCAGTACTTC.